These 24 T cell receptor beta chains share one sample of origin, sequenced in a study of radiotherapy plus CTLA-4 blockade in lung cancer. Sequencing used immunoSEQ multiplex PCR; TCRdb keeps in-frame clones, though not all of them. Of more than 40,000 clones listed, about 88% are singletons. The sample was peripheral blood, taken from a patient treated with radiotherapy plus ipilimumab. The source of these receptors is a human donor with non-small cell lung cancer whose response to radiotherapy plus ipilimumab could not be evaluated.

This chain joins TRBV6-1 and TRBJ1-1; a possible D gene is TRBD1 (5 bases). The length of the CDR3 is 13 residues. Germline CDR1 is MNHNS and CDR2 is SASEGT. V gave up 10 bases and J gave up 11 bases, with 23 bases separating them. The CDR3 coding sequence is TGTGCCAACAAAGTAGGCCCCGGGGGGTCGGCTTTCTTT. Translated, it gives CANKVGPGGSAFF.

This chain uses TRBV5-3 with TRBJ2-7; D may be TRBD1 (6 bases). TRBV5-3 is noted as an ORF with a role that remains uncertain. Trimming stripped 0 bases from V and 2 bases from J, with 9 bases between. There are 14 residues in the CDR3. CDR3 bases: TGTGCCAGAAGCTTGGGGGGGCCTACCTACGAGCAGTACTTC. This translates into CARSLGGPTYEQYF.

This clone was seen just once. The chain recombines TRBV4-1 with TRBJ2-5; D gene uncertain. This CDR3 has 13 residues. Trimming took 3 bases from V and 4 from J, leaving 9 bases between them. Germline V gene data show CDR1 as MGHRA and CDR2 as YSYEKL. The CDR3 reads CASSQEPLETQYF. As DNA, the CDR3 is TGCGCCAGCAGCCAGGAGCCACTAGAGACCCAGTACTTC.

DNA for the CDR3: TGTGCCAGCAGTTCCGGGACAGGGGGTTCCTACGAGCAGTACTTC. This gives the protein CASSSGTGGSYEQYF. J is TRBJ2-7 and V is TRBV27, with 11 nucleotides matching TRBD1. CDR1 and CDR2 (germline): MNHEY, SMNVEV (reference sequence). Germline trimming cut 4 bases from V and 1 base from J; bases unmatched to any gene: 3. The CDR3 is 15 amino acids.

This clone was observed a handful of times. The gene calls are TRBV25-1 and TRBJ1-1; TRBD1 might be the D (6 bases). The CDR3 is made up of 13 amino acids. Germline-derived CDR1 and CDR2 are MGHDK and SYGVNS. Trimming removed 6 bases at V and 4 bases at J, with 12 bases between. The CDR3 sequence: CASRMDSPTEAFF. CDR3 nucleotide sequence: TGTGCCAGCAGGATGGACAGTCCCACTGAAGCTTTCTTT.

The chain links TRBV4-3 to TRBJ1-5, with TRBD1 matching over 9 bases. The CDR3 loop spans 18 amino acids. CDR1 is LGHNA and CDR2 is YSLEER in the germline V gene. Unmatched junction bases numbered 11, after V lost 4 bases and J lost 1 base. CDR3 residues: CASSLRAPGQGSNQPQHF. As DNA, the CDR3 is TGCGCCAGCAGCCTTAGAGCACCGGGACAGGGAAGCAATCAGCCCCAGCATTTT.

DNA for the CDR3: TGTGCCAGCTCGAGGGCAGGGGGGTACGAGCAGTACTTC. Amino acids: CASSRAGGYEQYF. This chain joins TRBV7-9 and TRBJ2-7; maybe TRBD1 (7 bases). V was pared by 8 bases and J by 4 bases, with 15 bases between. Germline V CDR1 and CDR2: SEHNR, FQNEAQ (reference sequence). The CDR3 has 13 amino acids.

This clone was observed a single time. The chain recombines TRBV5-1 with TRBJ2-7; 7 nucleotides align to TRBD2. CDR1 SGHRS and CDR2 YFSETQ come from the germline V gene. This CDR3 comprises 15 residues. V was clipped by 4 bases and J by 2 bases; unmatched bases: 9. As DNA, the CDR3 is TGCGCCAGCAGCCCTGGGTCTAGCGGACCCTACGAGCAGTACTTC. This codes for CASSPGSSGPYEQYF.

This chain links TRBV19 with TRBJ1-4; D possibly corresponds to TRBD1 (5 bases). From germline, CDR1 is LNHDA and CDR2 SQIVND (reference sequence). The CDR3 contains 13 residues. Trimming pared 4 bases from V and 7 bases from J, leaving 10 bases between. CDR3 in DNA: TGTGCCAGTAGTAGCCTCCAGGGTGAAAAACTGTTTTTT. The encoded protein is CASSSLQGEKLFF.

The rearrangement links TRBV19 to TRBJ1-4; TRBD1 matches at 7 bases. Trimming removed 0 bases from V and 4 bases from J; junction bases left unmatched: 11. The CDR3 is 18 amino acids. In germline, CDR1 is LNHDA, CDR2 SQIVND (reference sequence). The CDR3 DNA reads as TGTGCCAGTAGTATAGACATACACACAGGGGTCGGTAATGAAAAACTGTTTTTT. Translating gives CASSIDIHTGVGNEKLFF. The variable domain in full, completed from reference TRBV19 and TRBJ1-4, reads DGGITQSPKYLFRKEGQNVTLSCEQNLNHDAMYWYRQDPGQGLRLIYYSQIVNDFQKGDIAEGYSVSREKKESFPLTVTSAQKNPTAFYLCASSIDIHTGVGNEKLFFGSGTQLSVL.

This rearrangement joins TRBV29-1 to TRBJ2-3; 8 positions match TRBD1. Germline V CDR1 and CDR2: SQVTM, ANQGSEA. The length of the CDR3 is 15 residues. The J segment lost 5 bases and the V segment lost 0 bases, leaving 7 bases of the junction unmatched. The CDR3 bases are TGCAGCGTTGAAGACTCAGGGGGCTTGGGAGATACGCAGTATTTT. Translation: CSVEDSGGLGDTQYF.

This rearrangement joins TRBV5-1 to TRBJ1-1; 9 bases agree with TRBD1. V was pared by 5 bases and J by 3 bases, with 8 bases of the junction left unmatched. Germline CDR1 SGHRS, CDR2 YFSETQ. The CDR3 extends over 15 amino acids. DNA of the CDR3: TGCGCCAGCAGTGGACAGGGGTATTTCGACACTGAAGCTTTCTTT. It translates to CASSGQGYFDTEAFF.

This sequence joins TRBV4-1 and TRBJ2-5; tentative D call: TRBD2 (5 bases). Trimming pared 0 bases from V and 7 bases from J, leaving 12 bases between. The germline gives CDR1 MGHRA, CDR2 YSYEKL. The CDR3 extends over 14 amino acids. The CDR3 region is CASSQESGRGTQYF. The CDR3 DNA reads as TGCGCCAGCAGCCAAGAGAGCGGCCGAGGGACCCAGTACTTC.

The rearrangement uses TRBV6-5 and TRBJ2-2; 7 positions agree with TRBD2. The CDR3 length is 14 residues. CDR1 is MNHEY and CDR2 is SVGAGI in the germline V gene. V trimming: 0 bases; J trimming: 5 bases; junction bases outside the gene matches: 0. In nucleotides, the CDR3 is TGTGCCAGCAGTTACTCGGGAGGGACCGGGGAGCTGTTTTTT. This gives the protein CASSYSGGTGELFF.

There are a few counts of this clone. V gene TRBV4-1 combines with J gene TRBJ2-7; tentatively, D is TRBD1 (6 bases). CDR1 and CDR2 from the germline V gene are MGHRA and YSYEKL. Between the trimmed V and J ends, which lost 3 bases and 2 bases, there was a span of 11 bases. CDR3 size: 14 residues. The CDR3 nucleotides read TGCGCCAGCAGCCAGATACAGGGTACCTACGAGCAGTACTTC. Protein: CASSQIQGTYEQYF.

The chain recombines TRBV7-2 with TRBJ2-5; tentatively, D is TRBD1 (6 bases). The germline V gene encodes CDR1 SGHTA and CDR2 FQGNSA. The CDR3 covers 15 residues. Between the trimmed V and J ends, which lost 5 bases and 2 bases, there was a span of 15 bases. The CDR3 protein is CASSPAGTPQETQYF. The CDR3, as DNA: TGTGCCAGCAGCCCAGCCGGGACACCTCAAGAGACCCAGTACTTC. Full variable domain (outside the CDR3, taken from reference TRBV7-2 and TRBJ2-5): GAGVSQSPSNKVTEKGKDVELRCDPISGHTALYWYRQSLGQGLEFLIYFQGNSAPDKSGLPSDRFSAERTGGSVSTLTIQRTQQEDSAVYLCASSPAGTPQETQYFGPGTRLLVL.

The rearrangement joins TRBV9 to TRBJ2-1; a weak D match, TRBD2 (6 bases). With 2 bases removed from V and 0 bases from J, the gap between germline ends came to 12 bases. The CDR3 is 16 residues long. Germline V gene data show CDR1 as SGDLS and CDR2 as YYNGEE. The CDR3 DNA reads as TGTGCCAGCAGCGTGCGCGGGGAGAGCTCCTACAATGAGCAGTTCTTC. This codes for CASSVRGESSYNEQFF.

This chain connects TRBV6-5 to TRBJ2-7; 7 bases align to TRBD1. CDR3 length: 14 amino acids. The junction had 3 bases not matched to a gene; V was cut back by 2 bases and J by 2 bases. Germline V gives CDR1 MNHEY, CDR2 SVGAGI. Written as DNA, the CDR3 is TGTGCCAGCAGTTACGGGACAGAAGCCTACGAGCAGTACTTC. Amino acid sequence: CASSYGTEAYEQYF.

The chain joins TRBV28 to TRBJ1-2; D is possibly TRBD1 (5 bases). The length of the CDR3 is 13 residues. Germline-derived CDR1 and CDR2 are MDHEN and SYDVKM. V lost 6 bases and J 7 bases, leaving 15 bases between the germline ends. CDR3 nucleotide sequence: TGTGCCAGCAGCATAAAAGGGGTAATTGGCTACACCTTC. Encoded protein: CASSIKGVIGYTF.

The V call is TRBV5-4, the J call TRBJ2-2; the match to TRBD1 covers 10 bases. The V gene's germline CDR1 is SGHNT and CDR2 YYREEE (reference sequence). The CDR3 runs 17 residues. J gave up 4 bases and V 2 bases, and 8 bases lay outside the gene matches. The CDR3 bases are TGTGCCAGCAGCTTACACCTCGGGACAGGGGTCACCGGGGAGCTGTTTTTT. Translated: CASSLHLGTGVTGELFF.

The CDR3 DNA follows: TGTGCCAGCAGCTTCCGACTAGCGGGGGACACAGATACGCAGTATTTT. Translation gives CASSFRLAGDTDTQYF. V and J are TRBV11-2 and TRBJ2-3, with 12 nucleotides matching TRBD2. The CDR3 extends over 16 amino acids. The germline gives CDR1 SGHAT, CDR2 FQNNGV. V lost 3 bases, J lost 2 bases, and 3 bases stayed unmatched.

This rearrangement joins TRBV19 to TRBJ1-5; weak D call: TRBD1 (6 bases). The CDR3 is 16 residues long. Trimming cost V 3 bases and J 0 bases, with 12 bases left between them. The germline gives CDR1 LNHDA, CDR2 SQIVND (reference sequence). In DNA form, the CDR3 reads TGTGCCAGTAGTATGAGGACAGTTCCTAGCAATCAGCCCCAGCATTTT. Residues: CASSMRTVPSNQPQHF.

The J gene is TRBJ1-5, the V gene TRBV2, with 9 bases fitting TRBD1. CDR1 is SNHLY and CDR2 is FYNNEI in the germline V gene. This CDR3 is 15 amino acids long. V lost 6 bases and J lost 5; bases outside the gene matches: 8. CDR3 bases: TGTGCCAGCAGGAGGGACAGGGAGAATTATCAGCCCCAGCATTTT. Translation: CASRRDRENYQPQHF.

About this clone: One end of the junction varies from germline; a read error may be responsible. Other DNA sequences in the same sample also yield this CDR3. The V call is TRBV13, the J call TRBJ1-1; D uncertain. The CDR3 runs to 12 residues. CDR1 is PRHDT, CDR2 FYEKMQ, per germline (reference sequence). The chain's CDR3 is CASSLTRREAFF. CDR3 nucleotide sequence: TGTGCCAGCAGCTTGACACGCCGAGAAGCCTTCTTT.